The sequence of this T cell receptor beta chain was determined in a study of shared clonotypes between healthy human individuals. Points from the study as a whole: Generation probabilities of non-shared clonotypes were lower (relative to those shared by all four donors). Across a handful of donors, naive CD4 shared around 5.1%, naive CD8 more than 3%, memory CD4 roughly 2.4%, memory CD8 over 0.3%.

Naive CD8 cells lacked CD45RO and underwent positive selection for CCR7, leaving out terminally differentiated effector memory CD45RA+ cells. Note on this clone: As yet, its antigen is unknown. The sample holds other DNA sequences that translate to the same CDR3.

Clones were sequenced by immunoSEQ multiplex PCR, and TCRdb holds only the in-frame ones, with some missing. This sample has 2 million to 2.5 million clones, with just under 95% found just once. What was sequenced was naive CD8+ T cells sorted from blood. The TCR comes from a man aged 18 to 35 in good health.

This chain's CDR3 is CASSATGELFF. In nucleotides, the CDR3 is TGTGCCAGCAGTGCGACCGGGGAGCTGTTTTTT. The rearrangement uses TRBV2 and TRBJ2-2; D call uncertain. Germline CDR1 and CDR2: SNHLY and FYNNEI. There are 11 residues in the CDR3. With 4 bases removed from V and 5 bases from J, the gap between germline ends came to 2 bases.